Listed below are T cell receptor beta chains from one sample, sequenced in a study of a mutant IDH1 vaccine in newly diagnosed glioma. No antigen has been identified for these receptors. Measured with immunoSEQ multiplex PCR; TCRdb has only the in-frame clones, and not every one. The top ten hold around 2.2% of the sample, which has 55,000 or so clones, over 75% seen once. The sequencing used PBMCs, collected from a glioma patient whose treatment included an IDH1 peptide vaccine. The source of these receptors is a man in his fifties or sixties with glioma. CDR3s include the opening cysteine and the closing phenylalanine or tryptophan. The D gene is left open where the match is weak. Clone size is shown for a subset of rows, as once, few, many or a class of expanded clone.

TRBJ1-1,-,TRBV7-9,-,CASSLAHTTTGTEAFF,TGTGCCAGCAGCTTAGCCCACACAACTACCGGCACTGAAGCTTTCTTT
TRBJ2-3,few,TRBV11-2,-,CASSPSTDTQYF,TGTGCCAGCAGCCCCTCTACAGATACGCAGTATTTT
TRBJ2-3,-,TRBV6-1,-,CASRGRTASTDTQYF,TGTGCCAGCAGGGGGAGGACAGCTAGCACAGATACGCAGTATTTT
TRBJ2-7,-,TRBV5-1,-,CASSPLDPGHEQYF,TGCGCCAGCAGCCCCTTGGACCCAGGGCACGAGCAGTACTTC
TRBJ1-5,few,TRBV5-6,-,CASSLQQHQPQHF,TGTGCCAGCAGCTTGCAACAGCATCAGCCCCAGCATTTT
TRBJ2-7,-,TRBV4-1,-,CASSQKTEPYEQYF,TGCGCCAGCAGCCAAAAGACGGAGCCCTACGAGCAGTACTTC
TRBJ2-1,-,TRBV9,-,CASSVGDTDNEQFF,TGTGCCAGCAGCGTAGGGGACACGGACAATGAGCAGTTCTTC
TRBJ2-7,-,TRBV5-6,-,CASSLGLTGVLYEQYF,TGTGCCAGCAGCTTGGGCCTAACGGGTGTTCTCTACGAGCAGTACTTC
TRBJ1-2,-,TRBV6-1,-,CASSAAGETGYTF,TGTGCCAGCAGCGCCGCGGGCGAAACCGGCTACACCTTC
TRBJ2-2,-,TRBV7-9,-,CASSLILGTTGELFF,TGTGCCAGCAGCTTAATTCTGGGGACCACCGGGGAGCTGTTTTTT
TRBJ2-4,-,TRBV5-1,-,CASSPDSRGAKNIQYF,TGCGCCAGCAGCCCGGACAGCCGGGGGGCCAAAAACATTCAGTACTTC
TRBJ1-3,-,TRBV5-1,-,CASSRGDGSGNTIYF,TGCGCCAGCAGCAGGGGGGACGGCTCTGGAAACACCATATATTTT
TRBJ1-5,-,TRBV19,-,CASSPSAGNQPQHF,TGTGCCAGTAGTCCTTCTGCAGGGAATCAGCCCCAGCATTTT
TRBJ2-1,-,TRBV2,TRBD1,CASSVRDRGIDEQFF,TGTGCCAGCAGTGTTCGGGACAGGGGAATTGATGAGCAGTTCTTC
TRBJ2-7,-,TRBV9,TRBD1,CASSLEQGKYGEQYF,TGTGCCAGCAGCTTAGAACAGGGGAAATACGGAGAGCAGTACTTC
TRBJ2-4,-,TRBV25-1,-,CASSEFRSGLAKNIQYF,TGTGCCAGCAGTGAATTTCGGTCGGGTCTAGCCAAAAACATTCAGTACTTC
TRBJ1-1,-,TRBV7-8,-,CASSPTRVNTEAFF,TGTGCCAGCAGCCCGACTCGGGTGAACACTGAAGCTTTCTTT
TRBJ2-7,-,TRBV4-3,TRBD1,CASSQDGTGSTYEQYF,TGCGCCAGCAGCCAAGATGGGACAGGGTCGACCTACGAGCAGTACTTC
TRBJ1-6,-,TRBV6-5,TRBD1,CASSQDREYSPLHF,TGTGCCAGCAGCCAGGACAGGGAGTATTCACCCCTCCACTTT
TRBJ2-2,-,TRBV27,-,CASSSRPNQNTGELFF,TGTGCCAGCAGTTCCCGACCCAATCAGAACACCGGGGAGCTGTTTTTT
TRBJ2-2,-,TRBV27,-,CASSLETGNTGELFF,TGTGCCAGCAGTTTAGAGACAGGGAACACCGGGGAGCTGTTTTTT
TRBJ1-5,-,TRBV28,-,CASSNPPGANQPQHF,TGTGCCAGCAGTAATCCTCCCGGGGCCAATCAGCCCCAGCATTTT